Only a few counts were recorded for the clone carrying this T cell receptor beta chain. The antigen is not known. The sample originates from a study of cytomegalovirus exposure and HLA in healthy donors. Study observations and caveats: The study designated 150 or so TCR beta chains cytomegalovirus-associated.

The PCR employed 60 Vbeta primers together with 13 Jbeta primers. Sequencing used immunoSEQ multiplex PCR; TCRdb keeps in-frame clones, though not all of them. The sample contains about 98,000 clones, roughly two thirds of which appear only once. Looked up from germline, CDR1 is SGHTA and CDR2 is FQGTGA. The CDR3 is made up of 16 amino acids. V trimming: 5 bases; J trimming: 5 bases; junction bases outside the gene matches: 12. Source material: PBMCs. The V call is TRBV7-3, the J call TRBJ2-5; 9 nucleotides agree with TRBD1. The TCR originated in a man between 45 and 60 years old in good health and CMV-seronegative. The CDR3 region has the DNA TGTGCCAGCAGCCCCACCGGGACAGGGTATCAGGAGACCCAGTACTTC. Amino acids: CASSPTGTGYQETQYF.